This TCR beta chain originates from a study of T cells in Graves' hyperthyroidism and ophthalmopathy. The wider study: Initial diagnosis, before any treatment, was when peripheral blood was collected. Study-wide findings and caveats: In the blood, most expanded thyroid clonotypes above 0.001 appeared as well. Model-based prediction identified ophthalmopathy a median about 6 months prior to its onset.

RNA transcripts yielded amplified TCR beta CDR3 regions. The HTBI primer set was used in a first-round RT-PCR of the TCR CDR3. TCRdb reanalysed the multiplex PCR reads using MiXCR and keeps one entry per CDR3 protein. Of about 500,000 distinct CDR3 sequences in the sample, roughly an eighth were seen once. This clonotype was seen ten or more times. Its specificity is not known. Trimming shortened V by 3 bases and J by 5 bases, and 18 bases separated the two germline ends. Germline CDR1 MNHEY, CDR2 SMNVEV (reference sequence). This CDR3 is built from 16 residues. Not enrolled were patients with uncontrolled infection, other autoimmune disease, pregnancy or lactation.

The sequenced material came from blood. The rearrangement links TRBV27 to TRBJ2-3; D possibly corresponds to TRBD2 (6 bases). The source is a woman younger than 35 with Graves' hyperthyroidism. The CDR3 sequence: CASSFLGGPTQDTQYF. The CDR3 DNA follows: TGTGCCAGCAGTTTCTTGGGGGGTCCGACCCAAGATACGCAGTATTTT.